The clone carrying this T cell receptor beta chain was detected only a few times. Antigen unknown. The data were taken from a study of T cells after yellow fever vaccination. TCRdb re-called the 5' RACE reads with MiXCR, one entry per CDR3 protein. This sample has 600,000 to 750,000 distinct CDR3 sequences, with around an eighth found just once. General study findings and limits: Primary-vaccination clones mostly resurfaced post-booster (less than 98% CD4, just under 90% CD8).

Germline V lookup: CDR1 PRHDT, CDR2 FYEKMQ (reference sequence). V lost 7 bases, J lost 2 bases, and 11 bases stayed unmatched. CDR3 length: 16 residues. This chain joins TRBV13 and TRBJ2-3; 8 bases line up with TRBD2. The TCR was taken from a man younger than 40 who received the YFV17D yellow fever vaccine. The sample here was PBMCs, taken on the day of the yellow fever booster vaccination. The CDR3 region is CASILRAGGSTDTQYF. The CDR3 DNA follows: TGTGCCAGCATCCTCCGGGCGGGAGGCTCCACAGATACGCAGTATTTT.